A single sample is the source of the 15 T cell receptor beta chains below, sequenced in a study of T cell responses to AZD1222 COVID-19 vaccine. TCRdb's table, derived via immunoSEQ multiplex PCR, lists solely in-frame clones and lacks some. The sample lists some 96,000 clones, roughly 88% occurring once. Specimen: peripheral blood, collected on day 0 of AZD1222 vaccination. The origin of the receptors is an adult in good health.

The chain has TRBV6-4 and TRBJ1-1; unclear D gene. V dropped 3 bases and J dropped 1 base, with 6 bases sitting between them. Germline V lookup: CDR1 MRHNA, CDR2 SNTAGT. This CDR3 comprises 13 residues. CDR3 DNA sequence: TGTGCCAGCAGTGAGGCGGCGAACACTGAAGCTTTCTTT. Translation: CASSEAANTEAFF.

The genes are TRBV28 and TRBJ1-1, with D hard to call. Looked up from germline, CDR1 is MDHEN and CDR2 is SYDVKM. The germline V and J ends were trimmed by 5 bases and 3 bases, with 13 bases remaining between them. The CDR3 spans 14 residues. CDR3 bases: TGTGCCAGCAGTAGGCGATTGGGGTACACTGAAGCTTTCTTT. Protein sequence: CASSRRLGYTEAFF.

This chain uses TRBV28 with TRBJ1-5, with D unresolved. The germline V gene has CDR1 MDHEN and CDR2 SYDVKM. CDR3 length: 16 residues. Trimming cost V 6 bases and J 1 base, with 16 bases left between them. CDR3 residues: CASRVVGHWSNQPQHF. The CDR3 DNA is TGTGCCAGCAGGGTTGTGGGCCATTGGAGCAATCAGCCCCAGCATTTT.

The table lists this clone with a count of one. V and J are TRBV20-1 and TRBJ2-2; D remains ambiguous. V lost 3 bases and J 4 bases, leaving 12 bases between the germline ends. CDR3 length equals 14 residues. The germline V gene has CDR1 DFQATT and CDR2 SNEGSKA (reference sequence). The CDR3 DNA reads TGCAGTGCTAGTACTGGATACCTCACCGGGGAGCTGTTTTTT. It codes for CSASTGYLTGELFF.

The chain is built from TRBV5-1 and TRBJ2-3, with 8 nucleotides matching TRBD2. CDR1 SGHRS and CDR2 YFSETQ come from the germline V gene. This CDR3 spans 16 amino acids. V was clipped by 4 bases and J by 2 bases; unmatched bases: 9. For the CDR3, the DNA is TGCGCCAGCAGCCCGAATAGCGGGGTAATCACAGATACGCAGTATTTT. Translation: CASSPNSGVITDTQYF.

The CDR3 region is CASSVTGLRQPQHF. The CDR3 coding sequence is TGTGCCAGCAGCGTGACAGGGTTACGTCAGCCCCAGCATTTT. This chain links TRBV5-8 with TRBJ1-5; 7 bases fit TRBD1. J was trimmed by 6 bases and V by 4 bases; bases with no gene match: 7. Germline loops: CDR1 SGHTS, CDR2 YDEGEE. This CDR3 is built from 14 residues.

V and J are TRBV7-2 and TRBJ1-5, with D unresolved. CDR3 length: 13 residues. Germline lookup yields CDR1 SGHTA and CDR2 FQGNSA. V was shortened by 7 bases and J by 7 bases, with 14 bases between the two germline ends. CDR3 sequence (DNA): TGTGCCAGCAACTCCCCTCCTGGCCAGCCCCAGCATTTT. Its protein is CASNSPPGQPQHF.

The chain carries TRBV3-1 (or the pseudogene TRBV3-2) and TRBJ1-6; D gene ambiguous. Trimming took 3 bases from V and 5 from J, leaving 5 bases between them. Germline V CDR1 and CDR2: LGHDT, YNNKEL (reference sequence). The CDR3 covers 13 residues. DNA of the CDR3: TGTGCCAGCAGCCAGCCAGATAATTCACCCCTCCACTTT. Its translation is CASSQPDNSPLHF.

The chain links TRBV10-1 to TRBJ2-3; D possibly corresponds to TRBD2 (6 bases). V was pared by 0 bases and J by 7 bases, with 8 bases between. Per the germline V gene, CDR1 is WNHNN and CDR2 is SYGVQD (reference sequence). The CDR3 loop spans 13 amino acids. CDR3 loop: CASSESAGNTQYF. Written as DNA, the CDR3 is TGCGCCAGCAGTGAGTCCGCGGGAAATACGCAGTATTTT.

In its sample, this clone was seen a few times. V is TRBV10-3 and J is TRBJ2-2, with 8 bases fitting TRBD1. The CDR3 contains 13 residues. The V gene end was trimmed by 10 bases and the J gene end by 4 bases; junction bases not matched to a gene: 5. Germline values: CDR1 ENHRY, CDR2 SYGVKD. CDR3 protein: CATWGQVTGELFF. CDR3 nucleotides: TGTGCCACCTGGGGACAGGTCACCGGGGAGCTGTTTTTT.

The V call is TRBV28, the J call TRBJ1-4, with D unresolved. This CDR3 is built from 15 residues. Trimming stripped 4 bases from V and 8 bases from J, with 17 bases between. The V gene's germline CDR1 is MDHEN and CDR2 SYDVKM. The CDR3 loop reads CASSSLTGRREKLFF. The CDR3 nucleotides are TGTGCCAGCAGTTCCTTAACCGGGAGAAGAGAAAAACTGTTTTTT.

The V gene is TRBV19, the J gene TRBJ1-1, with 7 nucleotides matching TRBD1. CDR1 is LNHDA, CDR2 SQIVND, per germline (reference sequence). This CDR3 comprises 13 residues. The V segment lost 6 bases and the J segment 4 bases; nucleotides outside the gene matches: 5. The DNA of the CDR3 is TGTGCCAGTAGAAGACAGGGAGGCACTGAAGCTTTCTTT. Protein: CASRRQGGTEAFF.

This chain links TRBV7-3 with TRBJ2-6; 7 bases are a match to TRBD1. Germline CDR1 and CDR2: SGHTA and FQGTGA. CDR3 size: 16 residues. The trim removed 5 bases at V and 3 bases at J, leaving 7 bases unmatched. CDR3 sequence: CASSRTDRVGANVLTF. The CDR3 DNA follows: TGTGCCAGCAGCCGGACCGACAGGGTTGGGGCCAACGTCCTGACTTTC.

The chain joins TRBV5-4 to TRBJ1-2, with 8 bases identical to TRBD1. Per germline, CDR1 SGHNT and CDR2 YYREEE (reference sequence). The V gene end was trimmed by 5 bases and the J gene end by 2 bases; junction bases not matched to a gene: 8. The CDR3 has 15 residues. The CDR3 DNA reads as TGTGCCAGCAGAGCCCGATCAGGGGGCAACTATGGCTACACCTTC. Its translation: CASRARSGGNYGYTF.

The CDR3 reads CASSLDPGQGVLATNEKLFF. The CDR3 nucleotides read TGCGCCAGCAGCTTGGATCCGGGACAGGGGGTCCTGGCAACTAATGAAAAACTGTTTTTT. The chain combines TRBV5-1 with TRBJ1-4; 11 nucleotides line up with TRBD1. The V gene's germline CDR1 is SGHRS and CDR2 YFSETQ. The CDR3 runs 20 residues. V was clipped by 0 bases and J by 0 bases; unmatched bases: 10.